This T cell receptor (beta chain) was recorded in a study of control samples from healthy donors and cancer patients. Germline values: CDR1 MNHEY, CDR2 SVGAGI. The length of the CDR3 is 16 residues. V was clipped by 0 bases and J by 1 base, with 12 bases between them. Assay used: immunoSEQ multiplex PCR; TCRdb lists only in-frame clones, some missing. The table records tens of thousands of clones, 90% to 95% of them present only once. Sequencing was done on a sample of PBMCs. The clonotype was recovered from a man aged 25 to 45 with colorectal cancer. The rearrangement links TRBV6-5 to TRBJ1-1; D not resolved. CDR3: CASSYSVGRGNTEAFF. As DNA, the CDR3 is TGTGCCAGCAGTTACTCGGTCGGGCGGGGGAACACTGAAGCTTTCTTT.